One sample yielded the 3 T cell receptor beta chains listed below, sequenced in a study of T cells in Graves' hyperthyroidism and ophthalmopathy. RNA transcripts were the template for amplifying TCR beta CDR3 regions. Using the HTBI primer set, a first-round RT-PCR was run on the TCR CDR3. TCRdb analysed the multiplex PCR reads with MiXCR anew, one entry per CDR3 protein. The sample yields under 500,000 distinct CDR3 sequences, more than 13% seen once. The sequencing sample was made of blood. These receptors all come from a man over 45 with Graves' ophthalmopathy.

A few counts support this clonotype. The chain couples TRBV27 to TRBJ1-1; D ambiguous. There are 14 residues in the CDR3. V was cut by 1 base and J by 2 bases, with 8 bases left in between. The germline gives CDR1 MNHEY, CDR2 SMNVEV (reference sequence). DNA of the CDR3: TGTGCCAGCAGTTTATTCACTTCCAACACTGAAGCTTTCTTT. Translated: CASSLFTSNTEAFF.

Remarks on this clonotype: Its ends do not fully match the called genes, so a read error is possible. The CDR3 is CSAGGGPYEQCF. The DNA of the CDR3 is TGCAGCGCCGGCGGGGGGCCGTACGAGCAGTGCTTC. The V and J genes are TRBV29-1 and TRBJ2-7; TRBD2 agrees at 8 bases. Germline CDR1 SQVTM, CDR2 ANQGSEA. The CDR3 contains 12 residues.

This clonotype was recorded at least ten times. The chain combines TRBV5-5 with TRBJ1-2, with D unclear. V lost 3 bases and J 3 bases, leaving 12 bases between the germline ends. Germline assignment: CDR1 SGHKS and CDR2 YYEKEE (reference sequence). There are 14 residues in the CDR3. The CDR3 DNA reads as TGTGCCAGCAGCTCCTCACACGGCGACTATGGCTACACCTTC. Amino acids: CASSSSHGDYGYTF.